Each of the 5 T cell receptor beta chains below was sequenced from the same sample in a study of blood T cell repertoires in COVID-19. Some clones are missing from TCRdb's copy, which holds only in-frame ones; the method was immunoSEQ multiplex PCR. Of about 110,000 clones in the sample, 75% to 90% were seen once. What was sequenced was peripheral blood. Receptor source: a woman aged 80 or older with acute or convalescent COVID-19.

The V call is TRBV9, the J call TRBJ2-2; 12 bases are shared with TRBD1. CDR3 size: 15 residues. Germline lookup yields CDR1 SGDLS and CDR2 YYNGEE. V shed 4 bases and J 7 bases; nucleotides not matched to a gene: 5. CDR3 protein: CASSQGQGAIGELFF. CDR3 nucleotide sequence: TGTGCCAGCAGCCAGGGACAGGGGGCTATCGGGGAGCTGTTTTTT.

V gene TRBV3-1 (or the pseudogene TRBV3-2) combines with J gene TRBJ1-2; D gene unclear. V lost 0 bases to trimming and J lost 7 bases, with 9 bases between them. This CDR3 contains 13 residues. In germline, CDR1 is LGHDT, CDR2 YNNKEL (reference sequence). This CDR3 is CASSQEHIGGYTF. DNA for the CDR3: TGTGCCAGCAGCCAAGAGCATATCGGTGGCTACACCTTC.

The CDR3 spells CASSPEPLTFLEQYF. CDR3 DNA: TGTGCCAGCAGTCCCGAACCTTTGACTTTCCTCGAGCAGTACTTC. The chain has TRBV3-1 (or the pseudogene TRBV3-2) and TRBJ2-7; D unresolved. V lost 6 bases to trimming and J lost 6 bases, with 21 bases between them. This CDR3 comprises 15 residues. Germline V gene sequence: CDR1 LGHDT, CDR2 YNNKEL (reference sequence).

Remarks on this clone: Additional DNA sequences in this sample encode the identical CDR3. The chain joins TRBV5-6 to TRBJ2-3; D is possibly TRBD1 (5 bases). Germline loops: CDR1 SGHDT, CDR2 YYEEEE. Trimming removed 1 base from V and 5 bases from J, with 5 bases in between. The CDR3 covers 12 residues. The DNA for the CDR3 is TGTGCCAGCAGCTTGCAGGGAGATACGCAGTATTTT. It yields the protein CASSLQGDTQYF. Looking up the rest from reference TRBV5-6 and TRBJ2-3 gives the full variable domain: DAGVTQSPTHLIKTRGQQVTLRCSPKSGHDTVSWYQQALGQGPQFIFQYYEEEERQRGNFPDRFSGHQFPNYSSELNVNALLLGDSALYLCASSLQGDTQYFGPGTRLTVL.

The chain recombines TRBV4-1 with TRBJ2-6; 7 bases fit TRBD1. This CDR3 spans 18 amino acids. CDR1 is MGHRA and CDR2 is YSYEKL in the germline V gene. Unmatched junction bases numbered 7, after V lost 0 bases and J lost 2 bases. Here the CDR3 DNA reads TGCGCCAGCAGCCAAGAACAGGGGTTTAGGGCTGGGGCCAACGTCCTGACTTTC. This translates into CASSQEQGFRAGANVLTF.